The clone carrying this T cell receptor beta chain was seen ten or more times. This sample stems from a study of T cell repertoires in cytomegalovirus infection. This CDR3 has 14 amino acids. CDR1 is SGHAT and CDR2 is FQNNGV in the germline V gene. V was pared by 5 bases and J by 4 bases, with 14 bases between. TCRdb called the reads again in MiXCR, with one record for every CDR3 protein. This repertoire shows around 530,000 distinct CDR3 sequences, approximately 17% found once; its top ten account for 20% to 30%. Sequenced material: CD8+ T cells from PBMCs. The chain recombines TRBV11-2 with TRBJ2-5; D perhaps matches TRBD1 (6 bases). This TCR derives from a human donor in good health (CMV status not recorded). Some clones in this sample may be carry-over from other donors' samples. CDR3 DNA: TGTGCCAGCAGCCAGGGGAAGGGCCCAGAGACCCAGTACTTC. Its translation: CASSQGKGPETQYF.